This T cell receptor beta chain comes out of a study of identical twins (dated by TCRdb to about 2016). Describing the broader study: The study deep-sequenced TCR alpha and beta repertoires from monozygotic twins, unrelated adults of various ages and cord blood to test whether fetal clonotypes persist. To rule out contamination, replicate twin experiments were performed at different times with different library preparation protocols. Results the study describes overall, beyond this receptor: Zero-insertion analyses could be partly confounded by invariant T cells such as MAIT and iNKT, although diverse VJ usage argued against such confounding for most clonotypes. Out-of-frame TCR alpha sharing in monozygotic twins was systematically underestimated by recombination models, whereas sharing between unrelated individuals was in agreement with the recombination models. Because the same donors could not be followed over many years, conclusions were based on cross-sectional statistical analysis. Abundant cord blood beta clonotypes had fewer insertions, young adult naive repertoires showed a similar but weaker trend, and memory repertoires showed no such trend. Compared with coincidental sharing between unrelated individuals, out-of-frame TCR alpha sequences shared between twins had an excess of sequences with low generation probability. The excess sharing between twins in beta out-of-frame sequences was weaker because fewer shared sequences reduced the signal-to-noise ratio.

Per the germline V gene, SGHTA is the CDR1 and FQGNSA is the CDR2. The CDR3 has 15 amino acids, counting the end cysteine and phenylalanine. The sequence is cut down to CDR3 DNA, 45 bases in frame from base 1. Worth noting for this clonotype: The target of this receptor is not known. One base away lies a much larger clone, so this may be a sequencing read error.

Library generation was performed with 5' RACE. Sequenced using an Illumina HiSeq 2000. A universal primer binding site was added through template switching, and the final cDNA carried a unique molecular identifier so that TCR cDNA molecules could be counted accurately. Specific primers in the conserved constant-segment region were used to synthesize first-strand cDNA for TCR alpha and beta chains. To control for contamination, each cDNA library was double barcoded with a SMART-Mk sample barcode plus Illumina barcodes. TruSeq adapter sequences, together with Illumina sample barcodes, were added in two successive PCR steps. TCR alpha and beta cDNA libraries were sequenced on the Illumina HiSeq platform with custom primers. Per the source publication's procedure: Unique molecular identifiers were extracted from raw reads with MiGEC, and CDR3 positions were determined with MiXCR. Recombination models were inferred per individual with the repgenHMM and IGoR tools using an EM algorithm. The tcR package in R was used for shared clonotype analysis, with sharing normalized by the product of cloneset sizes. To study raw recombination free of thymic and clonal selection effects, out-of-frame nonproductive sequences were analyzed. TCRdb trimmed public reads at Q25 via fastp, called clones via MiXCR and kept in-frame beta chains. Duplicate CDR3 protein sequences are folded into a single record with the most common DNA and genes. The V and J calls shown here were made by TCRdb, not taken from the authors' results. Across this sample there are about 240,000 distinct CDR3 sequences, with approximately 10% seen only once. The ten largest clones capture more than 8% of the sample.

Every donor in the study was a healthy Caucasian. Miltenyi CD45RO+ enrichment and human naive T-cell isolation kits were used to isolate memory (CD45RO+) and naive T cells from PBMC. Recombination connected TRBV7-2 to TRBJ2-3; a confident D gene designation cannot be given. The J call could be wrong; TRBJ1-5 is a better fit for the DNA end. Specimen: memory T cells sorted from blood. Taken with the paper, the label for cell subset or site translates to: CD45RO+ enriched T cells. This clonotype was obtained from a man aged 50 to 60 in good health. The DNA sequence reads TGTGCCAGCACTAGTCTACATGGAGGGCCAGATACGCAGCATTTT. This is translated as CASTSLHGGPDTQHF.